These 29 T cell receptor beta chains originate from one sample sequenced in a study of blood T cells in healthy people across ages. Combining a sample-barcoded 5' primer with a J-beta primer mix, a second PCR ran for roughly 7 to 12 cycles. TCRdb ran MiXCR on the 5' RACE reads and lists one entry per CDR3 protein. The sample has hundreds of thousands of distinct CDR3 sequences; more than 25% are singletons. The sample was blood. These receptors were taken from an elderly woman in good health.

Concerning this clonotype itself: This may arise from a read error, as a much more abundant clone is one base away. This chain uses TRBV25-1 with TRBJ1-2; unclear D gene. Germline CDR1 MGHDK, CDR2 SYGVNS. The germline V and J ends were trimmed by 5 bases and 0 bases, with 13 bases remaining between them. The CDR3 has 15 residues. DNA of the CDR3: TGTGCCAGCAGTCCTTCAGAGAGGACTAACTATGGCTACACCTTC. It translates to CASSPSERTNYGYTF.

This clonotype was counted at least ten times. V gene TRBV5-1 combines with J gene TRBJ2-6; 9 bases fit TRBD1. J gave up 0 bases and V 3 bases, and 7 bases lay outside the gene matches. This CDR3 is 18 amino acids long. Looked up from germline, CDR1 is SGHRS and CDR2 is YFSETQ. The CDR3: CASSSTGTGSSGANVLTF. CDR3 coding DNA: TGCGCCAGCAGCTCAACCGGGACAGGGTCCTCTGGGGCCAACGTCCTGACTTTC.

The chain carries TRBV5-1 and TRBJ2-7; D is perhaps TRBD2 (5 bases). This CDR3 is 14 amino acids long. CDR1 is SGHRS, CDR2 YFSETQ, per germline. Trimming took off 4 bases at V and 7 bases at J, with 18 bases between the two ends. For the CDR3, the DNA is TGCGCCAGCAGCCCCGGGGTTGCCTCGGAAGAGCAGTACTTC. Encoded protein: CASSPGVASEEQYF.

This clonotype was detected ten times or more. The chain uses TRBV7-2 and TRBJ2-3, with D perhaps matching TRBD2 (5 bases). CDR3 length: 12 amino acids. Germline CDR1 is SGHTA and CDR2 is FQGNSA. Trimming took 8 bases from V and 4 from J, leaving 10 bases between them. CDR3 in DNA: TGTGCCAGCGGGAGAGGGCCAGATACGCAGTATTTT. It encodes CASGRGPDTQYF.

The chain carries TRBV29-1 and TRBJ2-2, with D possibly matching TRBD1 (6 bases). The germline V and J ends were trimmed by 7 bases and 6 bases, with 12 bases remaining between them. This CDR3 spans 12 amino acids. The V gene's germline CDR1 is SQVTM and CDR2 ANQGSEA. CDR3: CSGGQNPGELFF. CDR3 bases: TGCAGCGGCGGACAGAATCCCGGGGAGCTGTTTTTT.

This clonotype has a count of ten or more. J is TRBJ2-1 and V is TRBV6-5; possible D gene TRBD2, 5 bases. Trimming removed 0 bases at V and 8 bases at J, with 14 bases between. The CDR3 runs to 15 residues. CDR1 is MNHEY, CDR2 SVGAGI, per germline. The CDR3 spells CASSYSVSRADEQFF. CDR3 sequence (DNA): TGTGCCAGCAGTTACTCAGTTTCGCGGGCGGATGAGCAGTTCTTC.

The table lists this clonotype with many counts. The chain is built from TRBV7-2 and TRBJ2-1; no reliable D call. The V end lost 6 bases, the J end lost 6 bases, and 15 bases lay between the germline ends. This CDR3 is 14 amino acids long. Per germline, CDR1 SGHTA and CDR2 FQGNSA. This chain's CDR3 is CASSYHSGPNEQFF. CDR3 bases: TGTGCCAGCAGTTACCACAGTGGCCCCAATGAGCAGTTCTTC.

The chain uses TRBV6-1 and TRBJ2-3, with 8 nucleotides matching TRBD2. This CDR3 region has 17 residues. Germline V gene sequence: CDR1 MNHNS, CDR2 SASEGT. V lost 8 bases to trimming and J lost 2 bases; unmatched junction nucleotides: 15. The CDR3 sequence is CASPPGKAGDHTDTQYF. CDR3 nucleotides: TGTGCCAGCCCGCCGGGGAAAGCGGGGGACCACACAGATACGCAGTATTTT.

CDR3 region: CAWSVLGGRRKNEQFF. The CDR3 nucleotides read TGTGCCTGGAGCGTCCTGGGCGGGCGCAGGAAGAATGAGCAGTTCTTC. The chain has TRBV30 and TRBJ2-1; D may be TRBD2 (5 bases). Trimming shortened V by 3 bases and J by 7 bases, and 22 bases separated the two germline ends. Germline lookup yields CDR1 GTSNPN and CDR2 SVGIG (reference sequence). This CDR3 comprises 16 residues.

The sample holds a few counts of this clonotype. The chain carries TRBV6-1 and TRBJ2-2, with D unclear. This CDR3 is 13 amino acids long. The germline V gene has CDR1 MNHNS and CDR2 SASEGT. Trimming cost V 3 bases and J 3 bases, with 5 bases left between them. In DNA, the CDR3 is TGTGCCAGCAGTGACAGGCACACCGGGGAGCTGTTTTTT. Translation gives CASSDRHTGELFF.

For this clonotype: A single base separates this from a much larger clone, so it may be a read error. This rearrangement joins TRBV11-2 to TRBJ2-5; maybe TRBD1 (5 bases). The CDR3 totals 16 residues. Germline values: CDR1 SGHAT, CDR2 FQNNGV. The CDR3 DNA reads TGTGCCAGCAGCTCGCGAAGACAGACCCTATCCTACGAGCAGGACTTC. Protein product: CASSSRRQTLSYEQDF.

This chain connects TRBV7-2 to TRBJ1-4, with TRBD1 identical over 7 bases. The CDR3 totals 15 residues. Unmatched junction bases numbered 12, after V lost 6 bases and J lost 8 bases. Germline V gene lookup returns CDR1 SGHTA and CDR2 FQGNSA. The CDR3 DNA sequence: TGTGCCAGCAGTTCCTCGACAGGGCCTGGAGAAAAACTGTTTTTT. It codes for CASSSSTGPGEKLFF.

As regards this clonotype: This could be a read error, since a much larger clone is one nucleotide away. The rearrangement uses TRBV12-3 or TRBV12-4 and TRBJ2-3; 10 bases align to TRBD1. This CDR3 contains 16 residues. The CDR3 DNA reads TGTGCCAGCAGTACAGACAGGGGGCCGCGCACAGATGCGCAGTATTTT. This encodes CASSTDRGPRTDAQYF.

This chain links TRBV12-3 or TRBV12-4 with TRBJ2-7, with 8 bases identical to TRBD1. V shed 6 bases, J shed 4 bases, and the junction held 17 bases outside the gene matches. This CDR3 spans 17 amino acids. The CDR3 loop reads CASRPPYRLDRAYEQYF. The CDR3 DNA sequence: TGTGCCAGCAGGCCGCCTTACCGCCTGGACAGGGCGTACGAGCAGTACTTC.

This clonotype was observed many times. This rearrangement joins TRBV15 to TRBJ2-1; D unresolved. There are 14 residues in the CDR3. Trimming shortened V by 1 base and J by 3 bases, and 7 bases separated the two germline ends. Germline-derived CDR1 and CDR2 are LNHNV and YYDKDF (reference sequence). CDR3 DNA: TGTGCCACCAGCAGAGGGGTCGACTACAATGAGCAGTTCTTC. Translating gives CATSRGVDYNEQFF.

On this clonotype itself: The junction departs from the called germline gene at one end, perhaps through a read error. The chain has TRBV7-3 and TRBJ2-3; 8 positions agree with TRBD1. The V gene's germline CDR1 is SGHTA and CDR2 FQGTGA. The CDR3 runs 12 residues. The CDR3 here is CASSTGTGTQYF. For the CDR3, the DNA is TGTGCCAGCAGCACCGGGACAGGTACGCAGTATTTT.

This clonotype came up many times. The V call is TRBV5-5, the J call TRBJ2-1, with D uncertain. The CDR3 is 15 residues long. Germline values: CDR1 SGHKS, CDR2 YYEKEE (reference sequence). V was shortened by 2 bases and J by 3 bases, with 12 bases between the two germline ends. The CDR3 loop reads CASSLRSLGYNEQFF. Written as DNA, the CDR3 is TGTGCCAGCAGCTTACGGTCTCTTGGCTACAATGAGCAGTTCTTC. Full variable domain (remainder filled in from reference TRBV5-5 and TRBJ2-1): DAGVTQSPTHLIKTRGQQVTLRCSPISGHKSVSWYQQVLGQGPQFIFQYYEKEERGRGNFPDRFSARQFPNYSSELNVNALLLGDSALYLCASSLRSLGYNEQFFGPGTRLTVL.

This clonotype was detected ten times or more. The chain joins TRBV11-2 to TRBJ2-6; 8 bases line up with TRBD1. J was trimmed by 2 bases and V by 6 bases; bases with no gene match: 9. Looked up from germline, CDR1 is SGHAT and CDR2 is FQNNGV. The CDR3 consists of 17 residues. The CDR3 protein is CASRFWTGRPGANVLTF. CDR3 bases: TGTGCCAGCAGGTTTTGGACAGGGAGGCCTGGGGCCAACGTCCTGACTTTC.

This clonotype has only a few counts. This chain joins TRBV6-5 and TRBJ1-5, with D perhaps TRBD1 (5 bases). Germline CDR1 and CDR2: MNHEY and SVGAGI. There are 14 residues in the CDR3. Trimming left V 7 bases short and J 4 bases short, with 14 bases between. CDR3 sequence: CASTLFQGNQPQHF. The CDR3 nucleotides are TGTGCCAGCACTCTATTCCAGGGTAATCAGCCCCAGCATTTT.

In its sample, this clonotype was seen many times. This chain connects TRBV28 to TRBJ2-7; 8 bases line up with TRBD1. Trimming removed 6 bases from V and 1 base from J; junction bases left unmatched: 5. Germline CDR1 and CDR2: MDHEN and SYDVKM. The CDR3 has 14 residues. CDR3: CASRSTGDSYEQYF. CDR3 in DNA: TGTGCCAGCAGATCGACAGGGGATTCCTACGAGCAGTACTTC.

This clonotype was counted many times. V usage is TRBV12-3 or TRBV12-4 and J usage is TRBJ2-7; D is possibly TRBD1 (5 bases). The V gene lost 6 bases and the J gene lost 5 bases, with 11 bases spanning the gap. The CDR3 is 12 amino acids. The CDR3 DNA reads TGTGCCAGCAGCAGGGTAACGAACGAGCAGTACTTC. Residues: CASSRVTNEQYF.

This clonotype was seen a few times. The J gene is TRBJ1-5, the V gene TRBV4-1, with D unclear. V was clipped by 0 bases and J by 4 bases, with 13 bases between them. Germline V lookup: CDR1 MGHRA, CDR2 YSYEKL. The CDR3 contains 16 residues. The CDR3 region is CASSQEGSPRNQPQHF. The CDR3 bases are TGCGCCAGCAGCCAAGAGGGTTCACCCAGGAATCAGCCCCAGCATTTT.

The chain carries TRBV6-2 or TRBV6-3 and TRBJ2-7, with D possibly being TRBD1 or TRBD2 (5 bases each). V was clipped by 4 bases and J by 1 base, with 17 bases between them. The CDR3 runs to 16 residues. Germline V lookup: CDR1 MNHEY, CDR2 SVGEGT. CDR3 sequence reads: CASSFLPGTTSYEQYF. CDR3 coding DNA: TGTGCCAGCAGTTTTCTCCCCGGGACGACATCCTACGAGCAGTACTTC.

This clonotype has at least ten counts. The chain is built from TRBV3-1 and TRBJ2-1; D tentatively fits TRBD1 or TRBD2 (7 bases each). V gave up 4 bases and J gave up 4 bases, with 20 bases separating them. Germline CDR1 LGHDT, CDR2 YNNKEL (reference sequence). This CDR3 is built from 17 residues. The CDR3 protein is CASSPAGGGGVYNEQFF. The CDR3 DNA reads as TGTGCCAGCAGCCCCGCAGGGGGGGGAGGTGTTTACAATGAGCAGTTCTTC.

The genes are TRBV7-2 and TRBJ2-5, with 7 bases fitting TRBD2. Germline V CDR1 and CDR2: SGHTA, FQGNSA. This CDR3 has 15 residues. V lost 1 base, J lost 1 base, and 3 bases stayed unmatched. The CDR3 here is CASSLGRLAQETQYF. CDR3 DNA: TGTGCCAGCAGCTTAGGGAGACTAGCCCAAGAGACCCAGTACTTC.

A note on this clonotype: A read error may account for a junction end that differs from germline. DNA of the CDR3: TGTGCCAGTATGGGACTAAGACCGAACACTGAAACTTTCTTT. It translates to CASMGLRPNTETFF. This chain uses TRBV19 with TRBJ1-1; possible D gene TRBD1, 5 bases. There are 14 residues in the CDR3. The germline gives CDR1 LNHDA, CDR2 SQIVND (reference sequence).

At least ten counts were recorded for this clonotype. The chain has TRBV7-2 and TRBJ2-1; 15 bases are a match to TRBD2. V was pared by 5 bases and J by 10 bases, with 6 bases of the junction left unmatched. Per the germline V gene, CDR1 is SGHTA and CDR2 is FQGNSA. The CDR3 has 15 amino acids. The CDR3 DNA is TGTGCCAGCAGCCCCGGACTAGCGGGGGGGCGAGAGCAGTTCTTC. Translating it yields CASSPGLAGGREQFF. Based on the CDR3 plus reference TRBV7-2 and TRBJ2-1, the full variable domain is GAGVSQSPSNKVTEKGKDVELRCDPISGHTALYWYRQSLGQGLEFLIYFQGNSAPDKSGLPSDRFSAERTGGSVSTLTIQRTQQEDSAVYLCASSPGLAGGREQFFGPGTRLTVL.

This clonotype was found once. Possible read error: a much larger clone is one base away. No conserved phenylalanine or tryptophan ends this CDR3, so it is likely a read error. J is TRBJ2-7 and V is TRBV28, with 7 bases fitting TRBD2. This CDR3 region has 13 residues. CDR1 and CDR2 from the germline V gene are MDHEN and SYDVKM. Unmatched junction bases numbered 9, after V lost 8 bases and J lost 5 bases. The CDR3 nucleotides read TGTGCCAGCTTCATAAGCGGGGTAAACGAGCAGTACCTC. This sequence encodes CASFISGVNEQYL.

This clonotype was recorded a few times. CDR3 DNA sequence: TGTGCCACTCTCGAGCGTCGGAACACTGAAGCTTTCTTT. This gives the protein CATLERRNTEAFF. The chain couples TRBV6-2 or TRBV6-3 to TRBJ1-1; the D is unclear. Trimming took off 10 bases at V and 1 base at J, with 13 bases between the two ends. The CDR3 consists of 13 residues. The germline V gene encodes CDR1 MNHEY and CDR2 SVGEGT.